These 10 T cell receptor beta chains were sequenced from one sample in a study of Tregs in tolerant kidney transplant recipients. The method was immunoSEQ multiplex PCR; TCRdb's version includes in-frame clones alone and lacks a portion of them. The sample records 90,000 to 120,000 clones, 90% being singletons. This sample comprised CD4+ T cells from blood, obtained before the transplant. All receptors come from a human donor who received a combined kidney and bone marrow transplant.

The chain is built from TRBV6-5 and TRBJ2-3; 12 positions match TRBD2. The V segment lost 6 bases and the J segment 9 bases; nucleotides outside the gene matches: 4. Germline loops: CDR1 MNHEY, CDR2 SVGAGI. CDR3 length: 13 amino acids. CDR3 nucleotides: TGTGCCAGCAGACTAGGGACTAGCGGGACGCAGTATTTT. It encodes CASRLGTSGTQYF.

The chain couples TRBV7-9 to TRBJ2-7; D is unclear. V lost 2 bases and J 1 base, leaving 15 bases between the germline ends. CDR1 SEHNR and CDR2 FQNEAQ come from the germline V gene (reference sequence). The CDR3 sequence is 16 residues long. In DNA, the CDR3 is TGTGCCAGCAGCTTACGAGTCTTAGACAAGTCCTACGAGCAGTACTTC. Amino acids: CASSLRVLDKSYEQYF.

J is TRBJ1-2 and V is TRBV18; weak D call: TRBD1 (6 bases). CDR1 KGHSH and CDR2 LQKENI come from the germline V gene. The CDR3 totals 14 residues. V was clipped by 2 bases and J by 6 bases, with 13 bases between them. The CDR3 DNA sequence: TGTGCCAGCTCACCAATCGGGGCAGGGGATGGCTACACCTTC. Translated, it gives CASSPIGAGDGYTF. Using reference TRBV18 and TRBJ1-2 for the parts outside the CDR3, the full variable domain is NAGVMQNPRHLVRRRGQEARLRCSPMKGHSHVYWYRQLPEEGLKFMVYLQKENIIDESGMPKERFSAEFPKEGPSILRIQQVVRGDSAAYFCASSPIGAGDGYTFGSGTRLTVV.

This CDR3 reads CASRPGQGTGELFF. Written as DNA, the CDR3 is TGTGCCAGCAGACCGGGACAAGGCACCGGGGAGCTGTTTTTT. The J gene is TRBJ2-2, the V gene TRBV11-3, with D perhaps matching TRBD1 (6 bases). The germline V gene encodes CDR1 SGHNT and CDR2 YENEEA. This CDR3 spans 14 amino acids. The V end was cut by 6 bases, the J end by 4 bases, with 12 bases between.

The CDR3 loop is CASSGGLAIDTQYF. Here the CDR3 DNA reads TGTGCCAGCAGCGGTGGACTAGCCATAGATACGCAGTATTTT. The V gene is TRBV5-4, the J gene TRBJ2-3, with TRBD2 matching 8 bases. This CDR3 has 14 amino acids. Germline V CDR1 and CDR2: SGHNT, YYREEE (reference sequence). With 4 bases clipped from V and 5 bases from J, the junction kept 6 bases outside the gene matches.

The chain uses TRBV4-2 and TRBJ1-2; possibly TRBD1 for D (6 bases). Trimming cost V 4 bases and J 4 bases, with 19 bases left between them. Germline values: CDR1 LGHNA, CDR2 YNFKEQ. The CDR3 is 16 residues long. The CDR3 DNA reads TGTGCCAGCAGCCCCACGATACAAACAGGGAGCTATGGCTACACCTTC. Translation gives CASSPTIQTGSYGYTF.

The chain couples TRBV5-6 to TRBJ1-5; D remains ambiguous. This CDR3 spans 17 amino acids. Germline values: CDR1 SGHDT, CDR2 YYEEEE. V was shortened by 3 bases and J by 0 bases, with 16 bases between the two germline ends. CDR3 nucleotide sequence: TGTGCCAGCAGCTCCTGGGCCCGACCTTATAGCAATCAGCCCCAGCATTTT. This encodes CASSSWARPYSNQPQHF.

This clone appeared once. This sequence joins TRBV7-6 and TRBJ2-1; 7 bases agree with TRBD2. The V gene end was trimmed by 5 bases and the J gene end by 4 bases; junction bases not matched to a gene: 14. CDR1 is SGHVS and CDR2 is FNYEAQ in the germline V gene. The CDR3 has 17 residues. The CDR3 DNA reads as TGTGCCAGCAGCATAGATATAGGCGGGGGAAATTACAATGAGCAGTTCTTC. The encoded protein is CASSIDIGGGNYNEQFF.

This clone was seen once. The chain carries TRBV6-5 and TRBJ2-7, with D unclear. Trimming cost V 2 bases and J 3 bases, with 2 bases left between them. The germline gives CDR1 MNHEY, CDR2 SVGAGI. The CDR3 consists of 11 residues. Written as DNA, the CDR3 is TGTGCCAGCAGTTACCGCTACGAGCAGTACTTC. Translating gives CASSYRYEQYF.

The V gene is TRBV21-1, the J gene TRBJ2-6; TRBD2 is the table's D call and was not checked against the DNA. TRBV21-1 is a recognized pseudogene. CDR3 size: 16 residues. The CDR3: CASSPRPGAGANVLTF. The CDR3 DNA reads TGTGCCAGCAGCCCCAGACCCGGGGCTGGGGCCAACGTCCTGACTTTC.